A selection of T cell receptor beta chains follows, all from one sample in a study of regulatory T cells in long-lasting Graves disease. TCRdb re-derived calls from the multiplex PCR reads in MiXCR, one entry per CDR3 protein. The sample yields roughly 510,000 distinct CDR3 sequences, around 15% seen once. In addition, the sample was reused for a study of T cells in Graves' hyperthyroidism and ophthalmopathy.

Sample: peripheral blood mononuclear cells (PBMCs), taken at new diagnosis, from a patient treated with antithyroid drugs. These receptors were obtained from a young man with Graves disease. Both conserved end residues are part of each CDR3. The D gene is left open where the match is weak. Expanded clones are given a class, and other clones once, few, many or no size at all.

>NA|TRBJ1-2|TRBV15|TRBD1
CATSSQGAVYGYTF
TGTGCCACCAGCAGTCAGGGGGCTGTCTATGGCTACACCTTC
>few|TRBJ2-5|TRBV14|NA
CASSHRRPGGETQYF
TGTGCCAGCAGCCATCGCAGACCCGGCGGGGAGACCCAGTACTTC
>many|TRBJ2-1|TRBV15|NA
CATSRSPNHNEQFF
TGTGCCACCAGCCGTAGCCCGAACCACAATGAGCAGTTCTTC
>few|TRBJ1-3|TRBV4-1|TRBD1
CASSQPTRTGFRATIYF
TGCGCCAGCAGCCAACCCACCCGGACAGGGTTCCGAGCCACCATATATTTT
>NA|TRBJ2-7|TRBV5-5|TRBD1
CASRRRQGLIDEYF
TGTGCCAGCAGAAGGAGACAGGGCCTGATTGATGAGTACTTC
>many|TRBJ1-5|TRBV2|NA
CASRQQTGNSNQPQHF
TGTGCCAGCAGACAACAAACAGGGAATAGCAATCAGCCCCAGCATTTT
>many|TRBJ2-7|TRBV20-1|TRBD1
CSARQGAGEQYF
TGCAGTGCTAGACAGGGGGCAGGCGAGCAGTACTTC
>once|TRBJ2-7|TRBV4-1|NA
CASSPYPGEDLREQYF
TGCGCCAGCAGCCCGTACCCGGGGGAGGATCTTCGGGAGCAGTACTTC
>many|TRBJ1-3|TRBV20-1|TRBD1
CSARGQGGNTIYF
TGCAGTGCTCGTGGACAGGGTGGAAACACCATATATTTT
>few|TRBJ2-7|TRBV29-1|TRBD2
CSVKAGFSYEQYF
TGCAGCGTCAAAGCGGGATTCTCCTACGAGCAGTACTTC
>few|TRBJ2-7|TRBV13|TRBD2
CASSPRFSGGTYEQYF
TGTGCCAGCAGCCCGAGATTTAGCGGGGGCACCTACGAGCAGTACTTC
>many|TRBJ2-5|TRBV12-3/TRBV12-4|TRBD2
CASSLASGGTTQYF
TGTGCCAGCAGTTTGGCCTCGGGGGGGACGACCCAGTACTTC
>few|TRBJ2-6|TRBV27|NA
CASSTLSSGANVLTF
TGTGCCAGCAGTACTCTTTCCTCTGGGGCCAACGTCCTGACTTTC
>few|TRBJ1-2|TRBV6-1|NA
CASFGSGGYTF
TGCGCCTCTTTTGGTTCGGGTGGCTACACCTTC
>many|TRBJ2-7|TRBV28|TRBD1
CASRPMTGFAYEQYF
TGTGCCAGCAGGCCTATGACAGGGTTCGCCTACGAGCAGTACTTC
>many|TRBJ2-1|TRBV13|TRBD2
CASSPRGTSGQNEQFF
TGTGCCAGCAGCCCAAGAGGGACTAGCGGCCAAAATGAGCAGTTCTTC
>NA|TRBJ2-3|TRBV20-1|NA
CSSGGGPGDTQYF
TGCAGTTCAGGGGGGGGTCCGGGAGATACGCAGTATTTT
>many|TRBJ2-3|TRBV7-8|TRBD2
CASSWEGLGSTDTQYF
TGTGCCAGCAGCTGGGAGGGACTAGGTAGCACAGATACGCAGTATTTT
>many|TRBJ1-6|TRBV25-1|NA
CASIPLHF
TGTGCCAGCATCCCCCTCCACTTT
>few|TRBJ2-1|TRBV15|TRBD1
CATSSRTGVLNEQFF
TGTGCCACCAGCTCTCGGACAGGGGTTTTGAATGAGCAGTTCTTC
>NA|TRBJ2-7|TRBV11-3|NA
CASSLVGPPGPGRYEQYF
TGTGCCAGCAGCTTAGTGGGACCCCCGGGCCCAGGCCGGTACGAGCAGTACTTC
>NA|TRBJ1-3|TRBV6-5|NA
CASSYRQSPGNTIYF
TGTGCCAGCAGTTACCGTCAGTCGCCCGGAAACACCATATATTTT
>many|TRBJ1-5|TRBV3-1|TRBD1
CASSHTGTDNQPQHF
TGTGCCAGCAGCCATACCGGGACAGATAATCAGCCCCAGCATTTT
>NA|TRBJ2-7|TRBV20-1|NA
CSARAPGLRNEQYF
TGCAGTGCTAGAGCCCCGGGGTTAAGGAACGAGCAGTACTTC
>many|TRBJ2-3|TRBV3-1|NA
CASSRGPADTQYF
TGCGCCAGCAGCCGTGGGCCTGCAGATACGCAGTATTTT
>many|TRBJ2-5|TRBV6-2/TRBV6-3|TRBD1
CASSWDSEETQYF
TGTGCCAGCAGCTGGGACAGTGAAGAGACCCAGTACTTC
>many|TRBJ2-7|TRBV12-3/TRBV12-4|NA
CASLRGKGYEQYF
TGTGCCAGCCTCCGAGGGAAGGGCTACGAGCAGTACTTC
>many|TRBJ1-2|TRBV12-3/TRBV12-4|TRBD1
CASGTGGGYGYTF
TGTGCCAGCGGGACAGGGGGCGGGTATGGCTACACCTTC
>many|TRBJ2-3|TRBV20-1|TRBD2
CSARWGLATDTQYF
TGCAGTGCTCGATGGGGACTAGCGACAGATACGCAGTATTTT
>few|TRBJ2-1|TRBV6-1|NA
CASSEYRTALLGEQFF
TGTGCCAGCAGTGAATATAGAACTGCGCTTCTGGGTGAGCAGTTCTTC
>few|TRBJ2-7|TRBV29-1|NA
CSVEGLDSSYEQYF
TGCAGCGTTGAAGGATTGGACAGTTCCTACGAGCAGTACTTC
>few|TRBJ2-3|TRBV3-1|NA
CASSQVRGADTQYF
TGTGCCAGCAGCCAAGTCAGGGGTGCAGATACGCAGTATTTT
>many|TRBJ2-7|TRBV6-4|NA
CATRGPNEQYF
TGTGCCACCCGGGGGCCCAACGAGCAGTACTTC
>NA|TRBJ1-1|TRBV19|TRBD1
CARPSRGRGKTEAFF
TGTGCCAGGCCATCCAGGGGGAGAGGGAAGACTGAAGCTTTCTTT
>NA|TRBJ2-2|TRBV20-1|TRBD2
CSAKGQLAGYGGELFF
TGCAGTGCTAAAGGACAACTAGCGGGATATGGCGGGGAGCTGTTTTTT
>NA|TRBJ2-7|TRBV6-1|TRBD1
CASSAPGTGGVQYF
TGTGCCAGCAGCGCTCCCGGGACAGGGGGCGTGCAGTACTTC
>NA|TRBJ1-2|TRBV27|TRBD1
CASRKWTGEDYGYTF
TGTGCCAGCAGGAAATGGACAGGGGAGGACTATGGCTACACCTTC
>many|TRBJ1-1|TRBV5-5|TRBD1
CASSRGQAFMNTEAFF
TGTGCCAGCAGCCGAGGACAGGCTTTCATGAACACTGAAGCTTTCTTT
>few|TRBJ2-3|TRBV5-1|TRBD2
CASSSAAGGGTDTQYF
TGCGCCAGCAGCTCCGCTGCGGGAGGAGGCACAGATACGCAGTATTTT
>NA|TRBJ2-1|TRBV6-1|NA
CASSPVVKTERFF
TGTGCCAGCAGTCCTGTCGTGAAAACTGAGCGGTTCTTC
>NA|TRBJ2-1|TRBV5-1|NA
CASKNSGSYNEQFF
TGCGCCAGCAAGAACTCGGGGTCCTACAATGAGCAGTTCTTC
>NA|TRBJ2-5|TRBV24-1|NA
CATSDFGAGEETQYF
TGTGCCACCAGTGATTTTGGGGCAGGGGAAGAGACCCAGTACTTC
>NA|TRBJ2-1|TRBV27|TRBD2
CASSYSVGAGGWNEQFF
TGTGCCAGCAGTTACTCGGTGGGAGCGGGAGGATGGAATGAGCAGTTCTTC
>NA|TRBJ2-5|TRBV4-1|NA
CASTRVGGGRMETQYF
TGCGCCAGCACCCGGGTGGGCGGGGGCCGGATGGAGACCCAGTACTTC
>few|TRBJ2-2|TRBV30|TRBD2
CAWTLGLAGGITGELFF
TGTGCCTGGACCCTCGGACTAGCGGGAGGTATCACCGGGGAGCTGTTTTTT